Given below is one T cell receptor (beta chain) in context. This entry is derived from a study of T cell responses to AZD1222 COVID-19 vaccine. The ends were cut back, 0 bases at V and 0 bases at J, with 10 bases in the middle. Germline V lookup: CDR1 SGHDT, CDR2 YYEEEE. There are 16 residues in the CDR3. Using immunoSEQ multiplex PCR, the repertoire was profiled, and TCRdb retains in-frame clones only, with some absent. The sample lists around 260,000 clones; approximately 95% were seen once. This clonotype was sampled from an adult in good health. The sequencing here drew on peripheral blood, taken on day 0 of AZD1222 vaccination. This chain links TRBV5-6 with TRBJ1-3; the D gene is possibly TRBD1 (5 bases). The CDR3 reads CASSLVAGPSGNTIYF. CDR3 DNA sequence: TGTGCCAGCAGCTTGGTGGCGGGACCCTCTGGAAACACCATATATTTT.